Listed below are T cell receptor beta chains from one sample, sequenced in a study of blood T cell repertoires in COVID-19. Repertoires were generated with immunoSEQ multiplex PCR, while TCRdb's copy carries only in-frame clones and drops some. Found here are more than 100,000 clones, roughly 86% of them singletons; the top ten hold 3% to 4%. The sequenced sample was peripheral blood. Source of these receptors: an older woman with acute or convalescent COVID-19. Both conserved end residues are part of each CDR3. D genes are given only for firm matches. Size is omitted from some rows. Given values are once, few, many or a class for expanded clones.

>TRBD1|TRBJ1-4|NA|TRBV28
CASLDRGNEKLFF
TGTGCCAGCTTAGACAGGGGGAATGAAAAACTGTTTTTT
>TRBD1|TRBJ1-1|few|TRBV10-3
CAISRDRATEAFF
TGTGCCATCAGCCGGGACAGGGCGACTGAAGCTTTCTTT
>NA|TRBJ1-5|NA|TRBV2
CASTEGLTGLSNQPQHF
TGTGCCAGCACCGAAGGACTTACAGGGTTAAGCAATCAGCCCCAGCATTTT
>NA|TRBJ1-5|NA|TRBV3-1/TRBV3-2
CASSQGIRGTQHF
TGTGCCAGCAGCCAAGGGATAAGGGGGACCCAGCATTTT
>TRBD1|TRBJ1-2|once|TRBV3-1/TRBV3-2
CASSQDNRGLPNYGYTF
TGTGCCAGCAGCCAAGATAACAGGGGCTTACCTAACTATGGCTACACCTTC
>NA|TRBJ2-2|NA|TRBV9
CASSVRLNTGELFF
TGTGCCAGCAGCGTCCGACTGAACACCGGGGAGCTGTTTTTT
>NA|TRBJ2-1|NA|TRBV18
CASSPNALNNEQFF
TGTGCCAGCTCACCAAACGCACTAAACAATGAGCAGTTCTTC
>TRBD2|TRBJ2-2|NA|TRBV9
CASSVVPAGGPGGELFF
TGTGCCAGCAGCGTAGTCCCAGCGGGAGGGCCCGGCGGGGAGCTGTTTTTT
>TRBD1|TRBJ1-6|NA|TRBV2
CASSELTGGGSPLHF
TGTGCCAGCAGTGAGCTGACAGGGGGCGGTTCACCCCTCCACTTT
>TRBD1|TRBJ1-2|NA|TRBV28
CASSQGQGNSGYTF
TGTGCCAGCAGTCAGGGACAGGGGAATTCGGGCTACACCTTC
>NA|TRBJ1-4|NA|TRBV7-8
CASSQRWGRGEKLFF
TGTGCCAGCAGCCAACGATGGGGTAGGGGGGAAAAACTGTTTTTT
>NA|TRBJ2-7|NA|TRBV19
CASKGIYEQYF
TGTGCCAGTAAGGGGATTTACGAGCAGTACTTC
>NA|TRBJ1-1|NA|TRBV29-1
CSVEQGTINTEAFF
TGCAGCGTTGAACAGGGGACTATCAACACTGAAGCTTTCTTT
>TRBD2|TRBJ2-7|NA|TRBV5-1
CASRLGRTSGTEQYF
TGCGCCAGCAGGCTAGGTAGGACTAGCGGGACCGAGCAGTACTTC
>NA|TRBJ1-3|NA|TRBV2
CASNVGTQRNTIYF
TGTGCCAGCAACGTCGGGACACAAAGAAACACCATATATTTT
>TRBD2|TRBJ2-3|NA|TRBV3-1/TRBV3-2
CASSQGLTSGRADTQYF
TGTGCCAGCAGCCAAGGACTGACTAGCGGGAGAGCAGATACGCAGTATTTT
>NA|TRBJ1-3|NA|TRBV9
CASSVITGPLNTIYF
TGTGCCAGCAGCGTAATCACAGGGCCCCTGAACACCATATATTTT
>TRBD2|TRBJ2-1|NA|TRBV6-6
CASSPRTSANEQFF
TGTGCCAGCAGTCCTAGGACTAGCGCCAATGAGCAGTTCTTC
>NA|TRBJ1-2|NA|TRBV2
CASSTGSSSYGYTF
TGTGCCAGCAGTACAGGGTCCTCTAGCTATGGCTACACCTTC
>NA|TRBJ1-5|NA|TRBV28
CATKVRVNQPQHF
TGTGCCACCAAAGTGAGGGTGAATCAGCCCCAGCATTTT
>NA|TRBJ1-2|NA|TRBV19
CASSISGRDYGYTF
TGTGCCAGTAGTATATCGGGGAGGGACTATGGCTACACCTTC
>TRBD1|TRBJ1-2|NA|TRBV6-5
CASTQTGIHGYTF
TGTGCCAGCACCCAGACAGGGATACATGGCTACACCTTC
>TRBD2|TRBJ2-5|NA|TRBV19
CASSTPGLAGTAQYF
TGTGCCAGTAGTACCCCGGGACTAGCGGGAACGGCCCAGTACTTC
>TRBD1|TRBJ2-1|once|TRBV7-9
CASSRTTGVYNEQFF
TGTGCCAGCAGCAGGACGACAGGGGTCTACAATGAGCAGTTCTTC
>NA|TRBJ1-1|NA|TRBV10-1
CASSAGPANTEAFF
TGCGCCAGCAGTGCTGGCCCTGCGAACACTGAAGCTTTCTTT
>TRBD1|TRBJ1-2|NA|TRBV18
CASSAGTDYGYTF
TGTGCCAGCTCAGCCGGGACAGACTATGGCTACACCTTC
>NA|TRBJ1-6|NA|TRBV6-5
CASSSTPGASPLHF
TGTGCCAGCAGTTCTACCCCAGGGGCTTCACCCCTCCACTTT
>NA|TRBJ1-3|NA|TRBV2
CASSAFRGISGNTIYF
TGTGCCAGCAGTGCCTTTAGGGGGATCTCTGGAAACACCATATATTTT
>NA|TRBJ1-3|NA|TRBV2
CASSWGTSGNTIYF
TGTGCCAGCAGTTGGGGCACCTCTGGAAACACCATATATTTT
>NA|TRBJ1-1|once|TRBV18
CASSPRSGGDTEAFF
TGTGCCAGCTCACCAAGGTCCGGGGGGGACACTGAAGCTTTCTTT
>TRBD1|TRBJ1-1|once|TRBV14
CASSQELDRDTEAFF
TGTGCCAGCAGCCAAGAATTGGACAGGGACACTGAAGCTTTCTTT
>NA|TRBJ2-2|NA|TRBV6-5
CASTIAEVNTGELFF
TGTGCCAGCACTATAGCGGAGGTGAACACCGGGGAGCTGTTTTTT
>NA|TRBJ1-2|NA|TRBV25-1
CASTASGGQRGYTF
TGTGCCAGCACTGCTTCCGGGGGGCAGCGTGGCTACACCTTC
>NA|TRBJ1-2|few|TRBV15
CATATRQGRDYGYTF
TGTGCCACGGCAACCAGGCAGGGGCGAGACTATGGCTACACCTTC
>TRBD1|TRBJ1-1|NA|TRBV10-3
CAISEGGTGKNTEAFF
TGTGCCATCAGTGAAGGTGGGACAGGGAAAAACACTGAAGCTTTCTTT
>NA|TRBJ2-5|NA|TRBV12-3/TRBV12-4
CASAGQGRETQYF
TGTGCCAGCGCAGGCCAGGGGAGAGAGACCCAGTACTTC
>NA|TRBJ2-3|NA|TRBV18
CASSPRARTNSNGDTQYF
TGTGCCAGCTCACCACGGGCCCGGACAAACTCAAATGGGGATACGCAGTATTTT
>NA|TRBJ1-5|NA|TRBV4-1
CASSQVQDNQPQHF
TGCGCCAGCAGCCAAGTTCAGGACAATCAGCCCCAGCATTTT
>NA|TRBJ1-6|NA|TRBV7-2
CASSLRQANNSPLHF
TGTGCCAGCAGCTTAAGGCAGGCAAATAATTCACCCCTCCACTTT
>TRBD1|TRBJ2-7|once|TRBV28
CASRYPGQSYEQYF
TGTGCCAGCAGATATCCGGGACAGAGCTACGAGCAGTACTTC
>TRBD1|TRBJ1-5|NA|TRBV30
CAWSGTGFNQPQHF
TGTGCCTGGAGTGGGACAGGCTTTAATCAGCCCCAGCATTTT
>NA|TRBJ1-2|NA|TRBV6-5
CASSIQSNYGYTF
TGTGCCAGCAGTATACAGAGCAACTATGGCTACACCTTC
>TRBD1|TRBJ2-7|NA|TRBV19
CASSRGTDLYEQYF
TGTGCCAGTAGTAGGGGGACAGACCTTTACGAGCAGTACTTC
>NA|TRBJ1-5|once|TRBV28
CASSLMPGGNQPQHF
TGTGCCAGCAGTTTAATGCCCGGAGGAAATCAGCCCCAGCATTTT
>NA|TRBJ1-5|NA|TRBV6-4
CASSAAREELGQPQHF
TGTGCCAGCAGTGCTGCCAGGGAGGAGTTGGGTCAGCCCCAGCATTTT